The 29 T cell receptor beta chains below were found in one sample sequenced in a study of blood T cell repertoires in COVID-19. Assay used: immunoSEQ multiplex PCR; TCRdb lists only in-frame clones, some missing. Of about 240,000 clones in the sample, 75% to 90% were seen once. The sequenced sample was PBMCs or T cells enriched from blood (not recorded which). All receptors derive from a woman between 40 and 55 years old with acute COVID-19.

V usage is TRBV3-1 (or the pseudogene TRBV3-2) and J usage is TRBJ2-1; the match to TRBD2 covers 7 bases. This CDR3 spans 14 amino acids. Unmatched junction bases numbered 6, after V lost 0 bases and J lost 10 bases. The germline V gene has CDR1 LGHDT and CDR2 YNNKEL (reference sequence). CDR3 in DNA: TGTGCCAGCAGCCAAGATCGGGGAGGGAGGGAGCAGTTCTTC. Encoded protein: CASSQDRGGREQFF.

The chain employs TRBV3-1 (or the pseudogene TRBV3-2) and TRBJ2-1; D not resolved. This CDR3 region has 12 residues. V lost 3 bases to trimming and J lost 5 bases, with 5 bases between them. The germline CDR1 and CDR2 sequences are LGHDT and YNNKEL (reference sequence). The CDR3 is CASSHIDNEQFF. The CDR3 nucleotides read TGTGCCAGCAGCCATATTGACAATGAGCAGTTCTTC.

V is TRBV7-2 and J is TRBJ1-5; 9 bases are shared with TRBD1. V shed 2 bases, J shed 4 bases, and the junction held 6 bases outside the gene matches. This CDR3 has 16 amino acids. Germline V gives CDR1 SGHTA, CDR2 FQGNSA. The CDR3 coding sequence is TGTGCCAGCAGCTTACAATCGGGACAGGGTAATCAGCCCCAGCATTTT. This gives the protein CASSLQSGQGNQPQHF.

The chain joins TRBV24-1 to TRBJ2-1; a possible D gene is TRBD1 (6 bases). The V gene lost 4 bases and the J gene lost 3 bases, with 6 bases spanning the gap. The V gene's germline CDR1 is KGHDR and CDR2 SFDVKD. This CDR3 has 13 amino acids. The CDR3 region has the DNA TGTGCCACCAGTGACAGGGGCTACAATGAGCAGTTCTTC. Its translation is CATSDRGYNEQFF.

The sample holds one count of this clone. CDR3 DNA sequence: TGTGCCAGCTCACCAGGGGCAGACCCGAACACTGAAGCTTTCTTT. The encoded protein is CASSPGADPNTEAFF. The J gene is TRBJ1-1, the V gene TRBV18; TRBD1 is a possible D gene (5 bases). Germline V lookup: CDR1 KGHSH, CDR2 LQKENI. The germline V and J ends were trimmed by 2 bases and 1 base, with 11 bases remaining between them. CDR3 size: 15 residues.

The sample holds one count of this clone. The chain has TRBV2 and TRBJ1-3, with TRBD1 as a possible D gene (6 bases). The CDR3 runs to 16 residues. The germline V gene has CDR1 SNHLY and CDR2 FYNNEI. V lost 4 bases, J lost 3 bases, and 16 bases lay in between. The CDR3 spells CASSVHGGANGNTIYF. CDR3 in DNA: TGTGCCAGCAGTGTTCATGGGGGGGCCAATGGAAACACCATATATTTT. The whole variable domain, remainder taken from reference TRBV2 and TRBJ1-3, is EPEVTQTPSHQVTQMGQEVILRCVPISNHLYFYWYRQILGQKVEFLVSFYNNEISEKSEIFDDQFSVERPDGSNFTLKIRSTKLEDSAMYFCASSVHGGANGNTIYFGEGSWLTVV.

The chain joins TRBV7-2 to TRBJ2-7, with 14 positions matching TRBD2. CDR3 size: 16 residues. After removal of 1 base from V and 3 bases from J, the junction contained 2 bases not matched to a gene. Germline V gives CDR1 SGHTA, CDR2 FQGNSA. CDR3 in DNA: TGTGCCAGCAGCTTAGAGGGGACTAGCGGGAGCTACGAGCAGTACTTC. Amino acids: CASSLEGTSGSYEQYF.

The chain has TRBV4-2 and TRBJ2-2; possible D gene TRBD2, 6 bases. The V and J ends lost 4 bases and 4 bases respectively, with 13 bases between them. Germline assignment: CDR1 LGHNA and CDR2 YNFKEQ. This CDR3 region has 15 residues. The CDR3 here is CASSRETSPTGELFF. The CDR3 nucleotides are TGTGCCAGCAGCCGAGAGACTAGTCCCACCGGGGAGCTGTTTTTT.

The chain carries TRBV19 and TRBJ2-1; maybe TRBD1 (6 bases). The CDR3 is made up of 12 amino acids. V lost 8 bases and J 4 bases, leaving 9 bases between the germline ends. Germline CDR1 LNHDA, CDR2 SQIVND (reference sequence). The CDR3 nucleotides are TGTGCCAGTGATACAGGGTACAATGAGCAGTTCTTC. It encodes CASDTGYNEQFF.

The V call is TRBV14, the J call TRBJ1-2, with TRBD1 as a possible D gene (5 bases). Germline CDR1 and CDR2: SGHDN and FVKESK. The CDR3 has 13 amino acids. The V end was cut by 1 base, the J end by 7 bases, with 10 bases between. CDR3: CASSQGAGFGYTF. In nucleotides, the CDR3 is TGTGCCAGCAGCCAAGGGGCAGGGTTTGGCTACACCTTC.

The chain uses TRBV3-1 (or the pseudogene TRBV3-2) and TRBJ2-1; D might be TRBD2 (6 bases). V lost 4 bases, J lost 5 bases, and 12 bases lay in between. Germline-derived CDR1 and CDR2 are LGHDT and YNNKEL (reference sequence). CDR3 length: 14 residues. This chain's CDR3 is CASSLGTQNNEQFF. In nucleotides, the CDR3 is TGTGCCAGCAGCCTCGGGACTCAAAACAATGAGCAGTTCTTC.

This clone appeared once. In nucleotides, the CDR3 is TGTGCCAGTAACGAAAGGGGCCACGAGCAGTACTTC. This gives the protein CASNERGHEQYF. The chain combines TRBV19 with TRBJ2-7, with a tentative D call TRBD1 (5 bases). The germline V gene has CDR1 LNHDA and CDR2 SQIVND (reference sequence). With 7 bases removed from V and 5 bases from J, the gap between germline ends came to 12 bases. The CDR3 is made up of 12 amino acids.

The chain employs TRBV4-1 and TRBJ2-7, with TRBD1 as a possible D gene (5 bases). The CDR3 is 14 residues long. V lost 3 bases to trimming and J lost 2 bases, with 11 bases between them. Germline CDR1 MGHRA, CDR2 YSYEKL. In nucleotides, the CDR3 is TGCGCCAGCAGCCATGGGGCAGGCCCCTACGAGCAGTACTTC. The encoded protein is CASSHGAGPYEQYF.

Only a few counts were recorded for this clone. CDR3 sequence (DNA): TGTGCCAGCAGCTTAGCCAGGGGTCTTAATTCACCCCTCCACTTT. It specifies CASSLARGLNSPLHF. This chain uses TRBV11-2 with TRBJ1-6; D may be TRBD1 (6 bases). V was pared by 1 base and J by 6 bases, with 10 bases between. The CDR3 loop spans 15 amino acids. Germline V gives CDR1 SGHAT, CDR2 FQNNGV.

This clone is a singleton in its sample. V and J are TRBV7-9 and TRBJ2-1; 9 positions match TRBD1. The germline V gene has CDR1 SEHNR and CDR2 FQNEAQ (reference sequence). CDR3 length: 15 residues. V shed 4 bases, J shed 7 bases, and the junction held 8 bases outside the gene matches. DNA for the CDR3: TGTGCCAGCAGCTACCGGGACAGGGAAATGAATGAGCAGTTCTTC. Translated: CASSYRDREMNEQFF.

The chain recombines TRBV10-3 with TRBJ1-1, with D tentatively TRBD1 (5 bases). V lost 2 bases to trimming and J lost 2 bases, with 9 bases between them. There are 14 residues in the CDR3. Germline V gene lookup returns CDR1 ENHRY and CDR2 SYGVKD. The DNA of the CDR3 is TGTGCCATCAGTGAGGCAGGGTCTAACACTGAAGCTTTCTTT. Translating it yields CAISEAGSNTEAFF.

V is TRBV29-1 and J is TRBJ1-5; TRBD1 matches 8 bases. V shed 0 bases, J shed 10 bases, and the junction held 5 bases outside the gene matches. CDR3 length: 13 residues. The germline gives CDR1 SQVTM, CDR2 ANQGSEA. The CDR3 sequence is CSVEEGQGLPQHF. CDR3 sequence (DNA): TGCAGCGTTGAAGAAGGACAGGGCCTTCCCCAGCATTTT.

The chain employs TRBV10-3 and TRBJ1-6; D perhaps matches TRBD1 (5 bases). There are 14 residues in the CDR3. CDR1 is ENHRY, CDR2 SYGVKD, per germline. Deletions cut 3 bases from V and 9 bases from J, with 12 bases between. In DNA, the CDR3 is TGTGCCATCAGTGACGGGCAGGGAATTTCACCCCTCCACTTT. Protein: CAISDGQGISPLHF.

The rearrangement links TRBV29-1 to TRBJ2-1; 12 bases align to TRBD1. V was clipped by 3 bases and J by 9 bases; unmatched bases: 3. This CDR3 has 13 amino acids. The germline V gene encodes CDR1 SQVTM and CDR2 ANQGSEA. This CDR3 is CSVEGQGAVEQFF. For the CDR3, the DNA is TGCAGCGTTGAGGGACAGGGGGCTGTTGAGCAGTTCTTC.

The chain is built from TRBV6-5 and TRBJ1-2; 7 bases agree with TRBD1. Germline-derived CDR1 and CDR2 are MNHEY and SVGAGI. The CDR3 contains 13 residues. Trimming removed 6 bases from V and 5 bases from J; junction bases left unmatched: 6. The CDR3 bases are TGTGCCAGCAGACACGACAGGGATTATGGCTACACCTTC. Translation: CASRHDRDYGYTF.

The V gene is TRBV13, the J gene TRBJ2-7; TRBD2 matches 9 bases. Per the germline V gene, CDR1 is PRHDT and CDR2 is FYEKMQ (reference sequence). With 0 bases clipped from V and 2 bases from J, the junction kept 5 bases outside the gene matches. The CDR3 has 16 amino acids. Written as DNA, the CDR3 is TGTGCCAGCAGCTTAGGCCCTGGGACTAGCCCCTACGAGCAGTACTTC. Translation gives CASSLGPGTSPYEQYF. The whole variable domain, filled in from reference TRBV13 and TRBJ2-7, reads AAGVIQSPRHLIKEKRETATLKCYPIPRHDTVYWYQQGPGQDPQFLISFYEKMQSDKGSIPDRFSAQQFSDYHSELNMSSLELGDSALYFCASSLGPGTSPYEQYFGPGTRLTVT.

This clone came up a few times. The chain has TRBV19 and TRBJ2-2; D is possibly TRBD2 (6 bases). This CDR3 comprises 14 residues. Trimming pared 6 bases from V and 1 base from J, leaving 9 bases between. Germline V gene lookup returns CDR1 LNHDA and CDR2 SQIVND (reference sequence). CDR3 bases: TGTGCCAGTAGGGGGGACTGGAACACCGGGGAGCTGTTTTTT. Amino acid sequence: CASRGDWNTGELFF.

The chain employs TRBV5-1 and TRBJ2-1; TRBD1 is a possible D gene (6 bases). The V and J ends lost 0 bases and 1 base respectively, with 20 bases between them. This CDR3 is 19 amino acids long. Per germline, CDR1 SGHRS and CDR2 YFSETQ. The CDR3 region has the DNA TGCGCCAGCAGCTTGGATTCGCCGCTACAGGGCGGGTCCTACAATGAGCAGTTCTTC. Translated: CASSLDSPLQGGSYNEQFF.

This chain uses TRBV4-1 with TRBJ2-1; 7 bases are shared with TRBD2. The J segment lost 4 bases and the V segment lost 0 bases, leaving 3 bases of the junction unmatched. Germline values: CDR1 MGHRA, CDR2 YSYEKL. The CDR3 spans 15 residues. CDR3 sequence: CASSQEGGTYNEQFF. CDR3 in DNA: TGCGCCAGCAGCCAAGAGGGAGGGACTTACAATGAGCAGTTCTTC.

This sequence joins TRBV18 and TRBJ1-2, with D possibly TRBD1 on 5 matching bases. V lost 3 bases and J lost 0, with 8 bases in between. The CDR3 is 14 residues long. CDR1 is KGHSH and CDR2 is LQKENI in the germline V gene. The CDR3 is CASSPTETNYGYTF. CDR3 bases: TGTGCCAGCTCACCGACAGAAACTAACTATGGCTACACCTTC.

The chain couples TRBV2 to TRBJ2-7; D gene uncertain. V shed 4 bases and J shed 0 bases, with 13 bases lying between them. Per germline, CDR1 SNHLY and CDR2 FYNNEI. This CDR3 is built from 15 residues. This CDR3 reads CASSGWATSSYEQYF. DNA for the CDR3: TGTGCCAGCAGTGGGTGGGCCACGAGCTCCTACGAGCAGTACTTC.

The V gene is TRBV3-1 (or the pseudogene TRBV3-2), the J gene TRBJ2-7; perhaps TRBD1 as D (6 bases). The V gene lost 2 bases and the J gene lost 9 bases, with 20 bases spanning the gap. This CDR3 region has 15 residues. Germline values: CDR1 LGHDT, CDR2 YNNKEL (reference sequence). The CDR3 is CASSQRRQVEVVQYF. DNA of the CDR3: TGTGCCAGCAGCCAACGGCGACAGGTTGAGGTCGTGCAGTACTTC.

V and J are TRBV19 and TRBJ1-6; a possible D gene is TRBD1 (6 bases). The CDR3 contains 14 residues. Germline CDR1 reads LNHDA; CDR2 reads SQIVND (reference sequence). Trimming took 9 bases from V and 5 from J, leaving 14 bases between them. The CDR3 DNA reads as TGTGCCAGCACGAACAGGGTTGATAATTCACCCCTCCACTTT. Translation gives CASTNRVDNSPLHF.

This sequence joins TRBV7-6 and TRBJ1-1; the match to TRBD1 covers 7 bases. Germline assignment: CDR1 SGHVS and CDR2 FNYEAQ. This CDR3 has 15 residues. V lost 5 bases, J lost 3 bases, and 9 bases stayed unmatched. CDR3 sequence: CASSPNRGADTEAFF. DNA of the CDR3: TGTGCCAGCAGCCCCAACAGGGGTGCAGACACTGAAGCTTTCTTT.